Below are 24 T cell receptor beta chains sequenced from a single sample in a study of blood T cell repertoires in COVID-19. Assay used: immunoSEQ multiplex PCR; TCRdb lists only in-frame clones, some missing. The sample carries around 56,000 clones, roughly 90% recorded once. The source material was peripheral blood. These TCRs come from a man of 80 years or more with acute or convalescent COVID-19.

This sequence joins TRBV5-1 and TRBJ2-2; weak D call: TRBD1 (6 bases). Germline V gives CDR1 SGHRS, CDR2 YFSETQ. Trimming took off 5 bases at V and 0 bases at J, with 11 bases between the two ends. The CDR3 sequence is 15 residues long. The CDR3 DNA follows: TGCGCCAGCAGGGGTTGGACAGCGAACACCGGGGAGCTGTTTTTT. This codes for CASRGWTANTGELFF.

The CDR3 DNA is TGTGCCACCAGTGATCCCAAAGCAGGGGGATTGGAGACCCAGTACTTC. It encodes CATSDPKAGGLETQYF. The rearrangement uses TRBV24-1 and TRBJ2-5; 7 bases map to TRBD1. Germline assignment: CDR1 KGHDR and CDR2 SFDVKD. The CDR3 contains 16 residues. V dropped 3 bases and J dropped 5; count of bases not matched to a gene: 11.

The chain joins TRBV7-9 to TRBJ2-5; 12 positions match TRBD2. Trimming at V came to 8 bases and at J to 11 bases, leaving 9 bases not matched to a gene. Germline assignment: CDR1 SEHNR and CDR2 FQNEAQ (reference sequence). The CDR3 consists of 13 residues. CDR3 sequence: CASGLGTSGRQYF. DNA of the CDR3: TGTGCCAGCGGACTCGGGACTAGCGGGCGGCAGTACTTC.

This chain connects TRBV30 to TRBJ2-2; TRBD2 aligns across 7 bases. Looked up from germline, CDR1 is GTSNPN and CDR2 is SVGIG (reference sequence). This CDR3 is built from 17 residues. Germline trimming cut 2 bases from V and 4 bases from J; bases unmatched to any gene: 13. CDR3 loop: CAWSPLGRGEATGELFF. The CDR3 nucleotides read TGTGCCTGGAGTCCTTTGGGACGGGGGGAAGCCACCGGGGAGCTGTTTTTT.

This clone was observed once. The chain joins TRBV5-1 to TRBJ2-3; 13 bases fit TRBD2. The germline CDR1 and CDR2 sequences are SGHRS and YFSETQ. Losses at the gene ends were 4 bases for V and 6 bases for J; bases not matched to a gene: 11. There are 17 residues in the CDR3. The CDR3 sequence: CASSRTSGGANWDTQYF. The CDR3 nucleotides read TGCGCCAGCAGCAGAACTAGCGGGGGGGCCAATTGGGATACGCAGTATTTT. The full variable domain, completed using reference TRBV5-1 and TRBJ2-3, is KAGVTQTPRYLIKTRGQQVTLSCSPISGHRSVSWYQQTPGQGLQFLFEYFSETQRNKGNFPGRFSGRQFSNSRSEMNVSTLELGDSALYLCASSRTSGGANWDTQYFGPGTRLTVL.

V usage is TRBV19 and J usage is TRBJ1-4, with 9 bases that match TRBD1. In germline, CDR1 is LNHDA, CDR2 SQIVND (reference sequence). The CDR3 runs 14 residues. V was pared by 3 bases and J by 7 bases, with 3 bases of the junction left unmatched. Written as DNA, the CDR3 is TGTGCCAGTAGTATGGGACAGGGCGGTGAAAAACTGTTTTTT. The encoded protein is CASSMGQGGEKLFF.

The CDR3 DNA reads as TGCGCCAGCAGCCCGAGGACAGACTACAATGAGCAGTTCTTC. It is translated as CASSPRTDYNEQFF. The chain combines TRBV5-1 with TRBJ2-1; weak D call: TRBD1 (6 bases). Germline-derived CDR1 and CDR2 are SGHRS and YFSETQ. This CDR3 spans 14 amino acids. Trimming left V 4 bases short and J 3 bases short, with 11 bases between. Using reference TRBV5-1 and TRBJ2-1 for the parts outside the CDR3, the full variable domain is KAGVTQTPRYLIKTRGQQVTLSCSPISGHRSVSWYQQTPGQGLQFLFEYFSETQRNKGNFPGRFSGRQFSNSRSEMNVSTLELGDSALYLCASSPRTDYNEQFFGPGTRLTVL.

This clone was recorded only once. The chain uses TRBV28 and TRBJ2-3; D is unresolved. With 3 bases removed from V and 2 bases from J, the gap between germline ends came to 6 bases. Germline CDR1 is MDHEN and CDR2 is SYDVKM. The CDR3 has 13 residues. The CDR3 DNA sequence: TGTGCCAGCAGTTTTACAGTCACAGATACGCAGTATTTT. It yields the protein CASSFTVTDTQYF. The full variable domain, completed using reference TRBV28 and TRBJ2-3, is DVKVTQSSRYLVKRTGEKVFLECVQDMDHENMFWYRQDPGLGLRLIYFSYDVKMKEKGDIPEGYSVSREKKERFSLILESASTNQTSMYLCASSFTVTDTQYFGPGTRLTVL.

This clone occurred once. The chain joins TRBV28 to TRBJ2-7; 9 bases fit TRBD1. V shed 5 bases and J 3 bases; nucleotides not matched to a gene: 5. This CDR3 has 14 residues. Germline V gives CDR1 MDHEN, CDR2 SYDVKM. CDR3 protein: CASSPGTGYYEQYF. The CDR3 DNA reads TGTGCCAGCAGTCCCGGGACAGGGTACTACGAGCAGTACTTC.

The gene calls are TRBV5-4 and TRBJ2-1; 9 bases align to TRBD1. The trim removed 4 bases at V and 3 bases at J, leaving 5 bases unmatched. Germline V CDR1 and CDR2: SGHNT, YYREEE (reference sequence). The CDR3 extends over 15 amino acids. CDR3 region: CASSRDRAYYNEQFF. The CDR3 DNA follows: TGTGCCAGCAGCCGGGACAGGGCCTACTACAATGAGCAGTTCTTC.

The J gene is TRBJ2-1, the V gene TRBV7-2, with 7 bases that match TRBD1. The CDR3 totals 15 residues. Germline V gene data show CDR1 as SGHTA and CDR2 as FQGNSA. With 5 bases clipped from V and 5 bases from J, the junction kept 9 bases outside the gene matches. CDR3 sequence: CASSPSQGLDNEQFF. Written as DNA, the CDR3 is TGTGCCAGCAGCCCATCACAGGGGCTGGACAATGAGCAGTTCTTC.

V usage is TRBV7-9 and J usage is TRBJ2-7; D call uncertain. Germline values: CDR1 SEHNR, CDR2 FQNEAQ (reference sequence). With 2 bases removed from V and 3 bases from J, the gap between germline ends came to 11 bases. The length of the CDR3 is 14 residues. CDR3 nucleotide sequence: TGTGCCAGCAGCTTACAGGCCAGTTACTACGAGCAGTACTTC. Translation: CASSLQASYYEQYF.

The chain links TRBV19 to TRBJ1-4, with D perhaps TRBD1 (5 bases). CDR3 length: 14 residues. The germline CDR1 and CDR2 sequences are LNHDA and SQIVND (reference sequence). Deletions cut 11 bases from V and 0 bases from J, with 13 bases between. The CDR3 loop is CASYGGATNEKLFF. The CDR3 DNA reads as TGTGCCTCCTACGGGGGAGCAACTAATGAAAAACTGTTTTTT.

In this sample, this clone turned up once. The J gene is TRBJ1-5, the V gene TRBV6-5; possible D gene TRBD1, 6 bases. The CDR3 sequence is 14 residues long. CDR1 is MNHEY, CDR2 SVGAGI, per germline. Trimming left V 6 bases short and J 7 bases short, with 16 bases between. The DNA for the CDR3 is TGTGCCAGCAGGAGAGGGACAACCGGACAGCCCCAGCATTTT. It translates to CASRRGTTGQPQHF.

The chain recombines TRBV27 with TRBJ1-6, with TRBD1 identical over 12 bases. Germline V CDR1 and CDR2: MNHEY, SMNVEV (reference sequence). The CDR3 is 15 amino acids. The V gene end was trimmed by 4 bases and the J gene end by 9 bases; junction bases not matched to a gene: 4. The CDR3 loop reads CASSSGQGAGSPLHF. The CDR3 bases are TGTGCCAGCAGTTCGGGACAGGGGGCGGGTTCACCCCTCCACTTT.

The chain is built from TRBV10-3 and TRBJ1-2, with 12 bases fitting TRBD1. This CDR3 has 14 residues. Germline CDR1 reads ENHRY; CDR2 reads SYGVKD. Germline trimming cut 7 bases from V and 7 bases from J; bases unmatched to any gene: 7. The CDR3 sequence is CAINPGQGAGGYTF. The CDR3 DNA sequence: TGTGCCATCAACCCGGGACAGGGGGCGGGTGGCTACACCTTC.

V gene TRBV5-1 combines with J gene TRBJ1-1, with 7 bases aligning to TRBD1. After removal of 3 bases from V and 0 bases from J, the junction contained 2 bases not matched to a gene. CDR3 length equals 14 residues. CDR1 is SGHRS, CDR2 YFSETQ, per germline. The CDR3 coding sequence is TGCGCCAGCAGCTCGGGACAGATGAACACTGAAGCTTTCTTT. It is translated as CASSSGQMNTEAFF.

The chain employs TRBV6-1 and TRBJ1-6; D gene ambiguous. The CDR3 runs to 14 residues. The germline V and J ends were trimmed by 1 base and 7 bases, with 8 bases remaining between them. Per the germline V gene, CDR1 is MNHNS and CDR2 is SASEGT. Written as DNA, the CDR3 is TGTGCCAGCAGTGAAGGACTGCGAAATTCACCCCTCCACTTT. Its protein product is CASSEGLRNSPLHF.

This clone was observed once. CDR3 bases: TGTGCCAGCAGCGCCTGGTCGGGAGGGGACAATGAGCAGTTCTTC. Amino acids: CASSAWSGGDNEQFF. The J gene is TRBJ2-1, the V gene TRBV5-4; TRBD2 matches at 8 bases. There are 15 residues in the CDR3. Germline lookup yields CDR1 SGHNT and CDR2 YYREEE (reference sequence). V was pared by 4 bases and J by 5 bases, with 8 bases of the junction left unmatched.

As DNA, the CDR3 is TGTGCCAGCAGCCAAGATCTTGGCGGAAACATTCAGTACTTC. This translates into CASSQDLGGNIQYF. The rearrangement uses TRBV4-2 and TRBJ2-4; D call uncertain. CDR3 length: 14 amino acids. V lost 0 bases, J lost 6 bases, and 9 bases lay in between. Germline values: CDR1 LGHNA, CDR2 YNFKEQ.

The J gene is TRBJ2-7, the V gene TRBV3-1 (or the pseudogene TRBV3-2); no reliable D call. The germline CDR1 and CDR2 sequences are LGHDT and YNNKEL (reference sequence). Trimming left V 1 base short and J 2 bases short, with 9 bases between. This CDR3 has 14 residues. The CDR3 sequence is CASSQGAQTYEQYF. The CDR3 bases are TGTGCCAGCAGCCAAGGAGCACAGACCTACGAGCAGTACTTC.

The chain has TRBV18 and TRBJ1-1; D is uncertain. There are 14 residues in the CDR3. Trimming removed 3 bases from V and 2 bases from J, with 10 bases in between. CDR1 is KGHSH, CDR2 LQKENI, per germline. In DNA, the CDR3 is TGTGCCAGCTCACCGGTCAGCGTCAACACTGAAGCTTTCTTT. This encodes CASSPVSVNTEAFF.

V is TRBV4-1 and J is TRBJ1-3, with 9 bases fitting TRBD1. Per germline, CDR1 MGHRA and CDR2 YSYEKL. CDR3 length equals 17 residues. The V segment lost 4 bases and the J segment 2 bases; nucleotides outside the gene matches: 9. CDR3 sequence (DNA): TGCGCCAGCAGCCCACCGCGAGGGACAGGGACTGGAAACACCATATATTTT. It encodes CASSPPRGTGTGNTIYF.

The rearrangement joins TRBV5-1 to TRBJ2-5, with D possibly matching TRBD1 (7 bases). CDR1 and CDR2 (germline): SGHRS, YFSETQ. V lost 4 bases and J 5 bases, leaving 12 bases between the germline ends. This CDR3 comprises 13 residues. This CDR3 is CASSPRGDETQYF. The CDR3 coding sequence is TGCGCCAGCAGCCCCAGGGGGGATGAGACCCAGTACTTC.